This T cell receptor beta chain was captured in a study of T-cell reconstitution after alpha-beta-depleted transplantation in children. Germline loops: CDR1 SGDLS, CDR2 YYNGEE. J gave up 8 bases and V 0 bases, and 7 bases lay outside the gene matches. The CDR3 covers 15 residues. Using unique molecular identifiers, the investigators prepared the TCRbeta library. One entry per CDR3 protein, called by TCRdb with MiXCR from the PCR reads. Found here are hundreds of thousands of distinct CDR3 sequences, more than 9% of them singletons; the top ten hold roughly a tenth. The chain carries TRBV9 and TRBJ2-1; 8 bases align to TRBD2. This receptor was obtained from a human donor who donated a stem cell graft to a child with SCID. The sequenced sample was PBMCs from the stem cell graft donor, obtained from the stem cell graft. For the CDR3, the DNA is TGTGCCAGCAGCGTAGGTCGGGGGGGGCCCGATGAGCAGTTCTTC. It yields the protein CASSVGRGGPDEQFF.